This T cell receptor (beta chain) was sequenced for a study of long-term antiretroviral therapy in people with HIV. Across the whole study: The earliest samples came from an era when ART typically awaited falling CD4 counts. Whole-study findings and limits: Blood specimens, gathered between 2004 and 2017, were possibly obtained under older ART regimens. Even long-term ART left TRB diversity below transplant donor controls, despite gains. Repertoires from HIV showed CDR3 length ranges narrower than those of controls.

Comment on this clone: Its antigen is as yet unknown.

The authors ran the immunoSEQ assay, v3.0, at survey level. TCRdb's copy holds only in-frame clones and misses some; the assay was immunoSEQ multiplex PCR. The table records over 15,000 clones, 65% to 85% of them present only once. This material consisted of unsorted PBMCs, taken around 2.5 years before starting antiretroviral therapy. The source is a woman between 45 and 65 years old with HIV.

CDR3 in amino acids: CASKQGAETQYF. DNA of the CDR3: TGTGCCAGCAAACAAGGGGCAGAGACCCAGTACTTC. The gene calls are TRBV11-2 and TRBJ2-5, with D perhaps TRBD1 (5 bases). Trimming took 7 bases from V and 4 from J, leaving 10 bases between them. The CDR3 totals 12 residues. CDR1 is SGHAT and CDR2 is FQNNGV in the germline V gene.